The T cell receptor beta chain described here comes from a study of OX40 agonist ivuxolimab in advanced cancers. Looking at the study overall: Ivuxolimab, which targeted the costimulatory receptor OX40 (CD134), was an agonistic, fully human IgG2 monoclonal antibody. Intravenous ivuxolimab was administered to patients every 2 weeks at six dose levels: 0.01, 0.1, 0.3, 1.5, 3 and 10 mg/kg. Peripheral TCRbeta sequencing was intended to test whether TCR sequence diversity was altered and clonal T-cell expansion was caused by ivuxolimab. In the dose-escalation cohort, 75% to 85% of patients were male, and the mean age was roughly 56 years with a range of about 20 to 79. Of the approximately 50 patients in dose escalation, 19 had hepatocellular carcinoma, about 15 had melanoma, 9 had renal cell carcinoma and 9 had head and neck cancer. The monotherapy dose-escalation portion (N of about 50 patients) of the phase I ivuxolimab trial is reported in the paper. Partial responses were achieved by three dose-escalation patients, of whom one had hepatocellular carcinoma and two had cutaneous melanoma. Patients were allowed to have had prior anti-PD-1, anti-PD-L1 or anti-CTLA-4 therapy, and approximately 40% of the dose-escalation patients had been treated with checkpoint inhibitors. On the study overall, not on this receptor specifically: At doses of 0.1 to 3.0 mg/kg, clonal expansion of both CD4+ and CD8+ T cells in blood was seen between baseline and week 6. Which antigens the clonally expanded peripheral T cells were specific for was not determined. Low levels of normalized T-cell clonal expansion were also seen in some nonresponding patients. After ivuxolimab, more expanded clones were found on average in CD8+ T cells than in CD4+ T cells. In the 0.1-3.0 mg/kg groups, partial responders had among the lowest normalized peripheral clonal expansion, particularly in CD8+ T cells.

The trial excluded patients who had a history of autoimmune disease or who were on systemic immunosuppression. Peripheral blood for TCR sequencing was collected from all dose cohorts at baseline, on cycle 4 day 1, and on cycle 7 day 1. The samples were taken from a phase I, first-in-human, multicenter, open-label dose-escalation trial of ivuxolimab. Adults with locally advanced or metastatic melanoma, renal cell carcinoma, hepatocellular carcinoma or head and neck squamous cell carcinoma were enrolled in the trial. Before TCR sequencing, CD4+ T cells and CD8+ T cells from peripheral blood were sorted into separate populations. With regard to this clone: This receptor's antigen is unknown. Base qualities were left out, and no much larger clone turns up one base away. In the same sample, other DNA sequences code for this CDR3.

For sequencing of the TCRbeta CDR3 region, genomic DNA was extracted from the sorted cells. The immunoSEQ Assay was used to sequence the TCRbeta CDR3 regions. The source is immuneACCESS, and TCRdb retained only in-frame sequences with V and J called. Part of the clones is not carried over; for the studies checked, unresolved V genes explain less than half of this, and the remainder is unexplained. This sample comprises 50,000 to 65,000 clones, around 93% of them detected only once. In total, the top ten clones hold over 7.5% of the sample. Sequences LGHNA (CDR1) and YSLEER (CDR2) are obtained from the germline V gene. Relative to germline, V is 0 bases shorter and J is 3 bases shorter, with 12 bases between their ends. Counted from cysteine to phenylalanine, this CDR3 has 15 amino acids. The read is trimmed to its CDR3 DNA, 45 bases read in frame from base 1.

The TCR comes from an adult with an advanced solid tumor such as melanoma, head and neck, liver or kidney cancer. Sequences were derived from CD4+ or CD8+ T cells sorted from blood, sampled in a trial of the OX40 agonist ivuxolimab. The chain joins TRBV4-3 to TRBJ2-7, with no confidently assigned D gene. The CDR3 is CASSQERTDHYEQYF. The nucleotide sequence is TGCGCCAGCAGCCAAGAAAGGACGGACCACTACGAGCAGTACTTC.